This T cell receptor (beta chain) was obtained from a study of OX40 agonist ivuxolimab in advanced cancers. Across the study: Each patient was given ivuxolimab into a vein every 2 weeks, at 0.01 to 10 mg/kg.

There are 14 residues in the CDR3. The V gene's germline CDR1 is SGHRS and CDR2 YFSETQ. V shed 3 bases and J 5 bases; nucleotides not matched to a gene: 6. It was autoimmune disease history or systemic immunosuppression that excluded patients. This table comes from immunoSEQ multiplex PCR, and its TCRdb copy is limited to in-frame clones, with some not included. The sample contains about 70,000 clones, around 90% of which appear only once. This specimen consisted of CD4+ or CD8+ T cells sorted from blood, obtained in a trial of the OX40 agonist ivuxolimab. The chain recombines TRBV5-1 with TRBJ2-3; 7 bases fit TRBD2. The sequence came from an adult with an advanced solid tumor such as melanoma, head and neck, liver or kidney cancer. The CDR3 sequence: CASSSSGVGDTQYF. CDR3 DNA: TGCGCCAGCAGCTCCAGCGGGGTTGGAGATACGCAGTATTTT. Filled out from reference TRBV5-1 and TRBJ2-3, the complete variable domain reads KAGVTQTPRYLIKTRGQQVTLSCSPISGHRSVSWYQQTPGQGLQFLFEYFSETQRNKGNFPGRFSGRQFSNSRSEMNVSTLELGDSALYLCASSSSGVGDTQYFGPGTRLTVL.